This passage covers 20 T cell receptor beta chains from one sample sequenced in a study of graft-versus-host responses after intestinal transplantation. The repertoire was sequenced with immunoSEQ multiplex PCR; TCRdb's copy has only in-frame clones and lacks some. The sample shows fewer than 75,000 clones, about 87% of them seen only once. Sequenced material: PBMCs, taken 26 days after transplant. Receptors originate from a human patient who received an intestinal transplant, so some T cells may come from the graft donor.

This chain uses TRBV5-1 with TRBJ1-5; tentative D call: TRBD1 (5 bases). V was trimmed by 3 bases and J by 3 bases, leaving 13 bases between them. The CDR3 loop spans 15 amino acids. Germline V gene lookup returns CDR1 SGHRS and CDR2 YFSETQ. In DNA form, the CDR3 reads TGCGCCAGCAGCTGGGCCGGGACTCCCAATCAGCCCCAGCATTTT. Translating it yields CASSWAGTPNQPQHF.

The chain combines TRBV6-5 with TRBJ2-2; 7 positions agree with TRBD1. The CDR3 runs to 15 residues. Germline V gene sequence: CDR1 MNHEY, CDR2 SVGAGI. The V and J ends lost 2 bases and 3 bases, in that order; junction bases with no gene match: 3. This chain's CDR3 is CASSYQGQHTGELFF. The CDR3 DNA is TGTGCCAGCAGTTACCAGGGACAGCACACCGGGGAGCTGTTTTTT.

The chain combines TRBV11-2 with TRBJ2-7; 8 bases are a match to TRBD2. Germline V CDR1 and CDR2: SGHAT, FQNNGV. The V and J ends lost 4 bases and 0 bases, in that order; junction bases with no gene match: 14. This CDR3 region has 18 residues. The CDR3 reads CASSSYPPGREASYEQYF. CDR3 nucleotides: TGTGCCAGCAGCTCGTACCCCCCGGGGCGGGAGGCCTCCTACGAGCAGTACTTC.

This clone has a single count. The chain combines TRBV28 with TRBJ1-1; no definite D call. The V gene's germline CDR1 is MDHEN and CDR2 SYDVKM. The CDR3 covers 21 residues. V lost 1 base and J lost 1, with 28 bases in between. CDR3 sequence reads: CASSLFAVESLGLPTNTEAFF. In DNA form, the CDR3 reads TGTGCCAGCAGTTTATTCGCCGTTGAATCCTTAGGACTTCCCACGAACACTGAAGCTTTCTTT.

The chain recombines TRBV23-1 with TRBJ1-5; the D gene is possibly TRBD1 (5 bases). TRBV23-1 is an ORF; its function is uncertain. This CDR3 region has 17 residues. The V end lost 1 base, the J end lost 2 bases, and 15 bases lay between the germline ends. The CDR3 region has the DNA TGCGCCAGCAGTCAATGCGTTGGGGGGAGAGGCAATCAGCCCCAGCATTTT. Translated: CASSQCVGGRGNQPQHF.

The rearrangement uses TRBV4-2 and TRBJ2-1; possibly TRBD2 for D (6 bases). This CDR3 spans 14 amino acids. V lost 0 bases and J 9 bases, leaving 12 bases between the germline ends. Per the germline V gene, CDR1 is LGHNA and CDR2 is YNFKEQ. The CDR3 DNA reads as TGTGCCAGCAGCCAAGAATATGGGGGACTTGAGCAGTTCTTC. It encodes CASSQEYGGLEQFF.

V gene TRBV19 combines with J gene TRBJ1-2, with D perhaps TRBD1 (6 bases). Deletions cut 3 bases from V and 4 bases from J, with 18 bases between. Germline CDR1 reads LNHDA; CDR2 reads SQIVND (reference sequence). CDR3 size: 16 residues. The CDR3 loop reads CASSMVATGWPYGYTF. The CDR3 region has the DNA TGTGCCAGTAGTATGGTGGCGACAGGCTGGCCCTATGGCTACACCTTC.

The V and J genes are TRBV6-1 and TRBJ2-3; 7 nucleotides agree with TRBD1. This CDR3 has 14 amino acids. Trimming at V came to 7 bases and at J to 0 bases, leaving 4 bases not matched to a gene. CDR1 and CDR2 (germline): MNHNS, SASEGT. The chain's CDR3 is CASTTGASTDTQYF. The CDR3 DNA follows: TGTGCCAGCACAACAGGGGCTAGCACAGATACGCAGTATTTT.

This clone was seen once. The rearrangement joins TRBV2 to TRBJ1-1; 8 nucleotides align to TRBD1. This CDR3 is built from 14 residues. Germline loops: CDR1 SNHLY, CDR2 FYNNEI. Trimming cost V 5 bases and J 2 bases; bases outside gene matches: 4. The CDR3 here is CASSRDRSNTEAFF. CDR3 nucleotide sequence: TGTGCCAGCAGTCGGGACAGGTCTAACACTGAAGCTTTCTTT.

This rearrangement joins TRBV5-6 to TRBJ2-7; TRBD1 agrees at 9 bases. Germline lookup yields CDR1 SGHDT and CDR2 YYEEEE. The CDR3 consists of 14 residues. J was trimmed by 1 base and V by 4 bases; bases with no gene match: 3. CDR3 loop: CASSPGQGSYEQYF. The CDR3 DNA is TGTGCCAGCAGCCCGGGACAGGGTTCCTACGAGCAGTACTTC.

V gene TRBV6-5 combines with J gene TRBJ1-2; no clear D. With 2 bases removed from V and 8 bases from J, the gap between germline ends came to 9 bases. CDR1 and CDR2 from the germline V gene are MNHEY and SVGAGI. The CDR3 consists of 12 residues. Written as DNA, the CDR3 is TGTGCCAGCAGTTACGGAGTGGAGGGCTACACCTTC. Its translation: CASSYGVEGYTF.

The V and J genes are TRBV4-3 and TRBJ1-3; D gene uncertain. The V gene lost 4 bases and the J gene lost 0 bases, with 13 bases spanning the gap. The CDR3 is made up of 16 amino acids. From germline, CDR1 is LGHNA and CDR2 YSLEER. The CDR3 nucleotides read TGCGCCAGCAGCCTTGCGGCAACCACCTCTGGAAACACCATATATTTT. This encodes CASSLAATTSGNTIYF.

V usage is TRBV7-6 and J usage is TRBJ1-4; a weak D match, TRBD1 (5 bases). The CDR3 consists of 16 residues. In germline, CDR1 is SGHVS, CDR2 FNYEAQ. V was pared by 6 bases and J by 8 bases, with 22 bases between. The CDR3 is CASSHPYRLGREKLFF. CDR3 bases: TGTGCCAGCAGTCACCCATACAGGCTAGGAAGGGAAAAACTGTTTTTT. Together with reference TRBV7-6 and TRBJ1-4, the CDR3 gives the full variable domain: GAGVSQSPRYKVTKRGQDVALRCDPISGHVSLYWYRQALGQGPEFLTYFNYEAQQDKSGLPNDRFSAERPEGSISTLTIQRTEQRDSAMYRCASSHPYRLGREKLFFGSGTQLSVL.

The chain employs TRBV5-4 and TRBJ1-2; the D gene is possibly TRBD1 (6 bases). The CDR3 loop spans 14 amino acids. Germline CDR1 reads SGHNT; CDR2 reads YYREEE (reference sequence). The V and J ends lost 0 bases and 2 bases respectively, with 8 bases between them. The CDR3 nucleotides are TGTGCCAGCAGCTTGGCAGGGGAGAACTATGGCTACACCTTC. This gives the protein CASSLAGENYGYTF.

This clone was counted a single time. The chain links TRBV28 to TRBJ1-5; 9 bases agree with TRBD1. The CDR3 is made up of 14 amino acids. With 7 bases clipped from V and 6 bases from J, the junction kept 7 bases outside the gene matches. The germline gives CDR1 MDHEN, CDR2 SYDVKM. CDR3 region: CASNTQGAVQPQHF. DNA of the CDR3: TGTGCCAGCAATACACAGGGGGCAGTTCAGCCCCAGCATTTT.

Only one count was recorded for this clone. This chain uses TRBV5-1 with TRBJ1-1, with D possibly matching TRBD1 (5 bases). This CDR3 spans 14 amino acids. V shed 3 bases and J shed 0 bases, with 9 bases lying between them. The germline V gene encodes CDR1 SGHRS and CDR2 YFSETQ. The CDR3 protein is CASSSTGMNTEAFF. The CDR3 DNA reads as TGCGCCAGCAGCTCCACAGGAATGAACACTGAAGCTTTCTTT.

This clone was observed a few times. The rearrangement joins TRBV18 to TRBJ2-7, with 8 bases fitting TRBD2. Germline-derived CDR1 and CDR2 are KGHSH and LQKENI. The CDR3 is made up of 15 amino acids. V lost 1 base, J lost 7 bases, and 9 bases stayed unmatched. CDR3 sequence (DNA): TGTGCCAGCTCACCACGTAGCGGGGCGCCTCAAGAGCAGTACTTC. Its translation: CASSPRSGAPQEQYF. The full variable domain, with the rest looked up from reference TRBV18 and TRBJ2-7, is NAGVMQNPRHLVRRRGQEARLRCSPMKGHSHVYWYRQLPEEGLKFMVYLQKENIIDESGMPKERFSAEFPKEGPSILRIQQVVRGDSAAYFCASSPRSGAPQEQYFGPGTRLTVT.

This chain links TRBV4-1 with TRBJ2-7; TRBD1 agrees at 7 bases. The J segment lost 3 bases and the V segment lost 0 bases, leaving 8 bases of the junction unmatched. There are 16 residues in the CDR3. CDR1 and CDR2 (germline): MGHRA, YSYEKL. Here the CDR3 reads CASSQDPGTVSYEQYF. The CDR3 nucleotides read TGCGCCAGCAGCCAAGACCCCGGGACAGTGAGCTACGAGCAGTACTTC.

The sample holds one count of this clone. V is TRBV29-1 and J is TRBJ2-1; tentative D call: TRBD2 (5 bases). V dropped 5 bases and J dropped 3 bases, with 17 bases sitting between them. The CDR3 runs to 15 residues. Germline V lookup: CDR1 SQVTM, CDR2 ANQGSEA. The CDR3 sequence is CSVYRRRLNYNEQFF. The CDR3 DNA sequence: TGCAGCGTTTATAGGCGGAGGCTAAACTACAATGAGCAGTTCTTC.

The chain carries TRBV4-1 and TRBJ1-2; D is undetermined. The CDR3 runs 14 residues. With 1 base removed from V and 4 bases from J, the gap between germline ends came to 10 bases. Germline V gene sequence: CDR1 MGHRA, CDR2 YSYEKL. Written as DNA, the CDR3 is TGCGCCAGCAGCCAAGGAGAGTCTTTCTATGGCTACACCTTC. Translated, it gives CASSQGESFYGYTF.